This T cell receptor (beta chain) appears in the sequencing data of a study of cytomegalovirus exposure and HLA in healthy donors. The PCR employed 60 Vbeta primers together with 13 Jbeta primers. The assay was immunoSEQ multiplex PCR, and TCRdb's table has in-frame clones only and misses some. The sample has about 160,000 clones, over 70% seen once. CDR3 length: 15 residues. V lost 5 bases and J 1 base, leaving 14 bases between the germline ends. Germline CDR1 MNHNY, CDR2 SVGAGI (reference sequence). The sequencing sample was made of PBMCs. The source of this sequence is a middle-aged woman in good health and CMV-seropositive. This chain links TRBV6-6 with TRBJ1-1; D uncertain. This CDR3 reads CASSNPGRANTEAFF. The CDR3 nucleotides read TGTGCCAGCAGTAATCCGGGAAGGGCGAACACTGAAGCTTTCTTT.